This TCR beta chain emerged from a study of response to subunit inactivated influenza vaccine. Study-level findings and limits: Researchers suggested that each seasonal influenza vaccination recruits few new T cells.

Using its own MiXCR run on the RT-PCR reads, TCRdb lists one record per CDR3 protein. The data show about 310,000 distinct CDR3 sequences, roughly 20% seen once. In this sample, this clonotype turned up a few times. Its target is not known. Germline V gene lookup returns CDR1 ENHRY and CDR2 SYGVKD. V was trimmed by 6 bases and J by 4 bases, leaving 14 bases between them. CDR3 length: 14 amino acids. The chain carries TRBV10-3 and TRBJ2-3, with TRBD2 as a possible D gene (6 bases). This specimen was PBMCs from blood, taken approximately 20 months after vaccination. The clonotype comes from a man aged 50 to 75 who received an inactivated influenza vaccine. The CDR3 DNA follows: TGTGCCATCAGCGCGGGGAGCGTATCAGATACGCAGTATTTT. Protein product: CAISAGSVSDTQYF.